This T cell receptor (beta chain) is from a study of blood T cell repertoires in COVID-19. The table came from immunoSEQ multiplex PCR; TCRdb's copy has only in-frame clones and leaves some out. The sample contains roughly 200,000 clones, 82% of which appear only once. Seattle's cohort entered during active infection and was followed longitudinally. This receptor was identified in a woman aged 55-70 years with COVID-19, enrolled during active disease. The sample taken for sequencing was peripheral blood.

CDR3 protein: CSASVTDTQYF. The CDR3 DNA reads TGCAGTGCTAGCGTCACAGATACGCAGTATTTT. The chain recombines TRBV20-1 with TRBJ2-3; D remains ambiguous. The CDR3 extends over 11 amino acids. The germline gives CDR1 DFQATT, CDR2 SNEGSKA (reference sequence). The V end lost 3 bases, the J end lost 2 bases, and 3 bases lay between the germline ends.